These 9 T cell receptor beta chains came from one sample sequenced in a study of blood T cell repertoires in COVID-19. The repertoire was sequenced with immunoSEQ multiplex PCR; TCRdb's copy has only in-frame clones and lacks some. The data hold under 300,000 clones, with about 85% observed a single time. Material for sequencing was peripheral blood. The receptors here all came from a man aged 25-40 years who had recovered from COVID-19.

The chain links TRBV4-1 to TRBJ2-5; 9 bases fit TRBD2. Germline CDR1 and CDR2: MGHRA and YSYEKL. CDR3 length equals 18 residues. The V gene end was trimmed by 1 base and the J gene end by 5 bases; junction bases not matched to a gene: 14. The CDR3 nucleotides read TGCGCCAGCAGCCAAGGATATGGACTGACTAGCGGAGCGGAGACCCAGTACTTC. Protein product: CASSQGYGLTSGAETQYF.

The chain couples TRBV6-5 to TRBJ2-5; 8 nucleotides agree with TRBD2. The CDR3 contains 13 residues. V lost 7 bases to trimming and J lost 7 bases; unmatched junction nucleotides: 8. Germline V lookup: CDR1 MNHEY, CDR2 SVGAGI. The CDR3 nucleotides read TGTGCCAGCACTACCATCGCGGGGGGGACCCAGTACTTC. Translating gives CASTTIAGGTQYF.

The chain employs TRBV5-1 and TRBJ2-3; D is possibly TRBD1 (6 bases). V gave up 1 base and J gave up 3 bases, with 15 bases separating them. Germline CDR1 is SGHRS and CDR2 is YFSETQ. The CDR3 contains 16 residues. The CDR3 sequence: CASSLSVGAVTDTQYF. As DNA, the CDR3 is TGCGCCAGCAGCTTGTCTGTGGGGGCCGTAACAGATACGCAGTATTTT.

The rearrangement uses TRBV10-3 and TRBJ1-1; TRBD1 matches at 7 bases. Trimming at V came to 9 bases and at J to 3 bases, leaving 7 bases not matched to a gene. Germline V gives CDR1 ENHRY, CDR2 SYGVKD. The CDR3 sequence is 13 residues long. In nucleotides, the CDR3 is TGTGCCATTAACCGGGACAGTGACACTGAAGCTTTCTTT. Protein: CAINRDSDTEAFF.

Here the CDR3 DNA reads TGTGCCAGCTCACCGCAAGGGACACTCTACGAGCAGTACTTC. Translating gives CASSPQGTLYEQYF. This chain connects TRBV18 to TRBJ2-7; TRBD1 is a possible D gene (6 bases). The CDR3 runs to 14 residues. Germline V CDR1 and CDR2: KGHSH, LQKENI. V lost 3 bases and J lost 3, with 12 bases in between.

J is TRBJ2-3 and V is TRBV5-6, with TRBD2 identical over 8 bases. The CDR3 runs 17 residues. Germline V gene data show CDR1 as SGHDT and CDR2 as YYEEEE. Trimming took 1 base from V and 3 from J; bases not matched to a gene: 10. As DNA, the CDR3 is TGTGCCAGCAGCTTGTCGCTAACGGGGGGGCGGACAGATACGCAGTATTTT. Translating it yields CASSLSLTGGRTDTQYF.

The chain joins TRBV7-2 to TRBJ1-6; D is unresolved. The germline V gene encodes CDR1 SGHTA and CDR2 FQGNSA. V gave up 7 bases and J gave up 10 bases, with 14 bases separating them. There are 13 residues in the CDR3. CDR3 protein: CASTQEVGSPLHF. The CDR3 DNA reads as TGTGCCAGCACCCAGGAGGTAGGCTCACCCCTCCACTTT.

The chain combines TRBV28 with TRBJ2-1; 7 nucleotides match TRBD2. The germline V gene has CDR1 MDHEN and CDR2 SYDVKM. This CDR3 has 18 amino acids. The trim removed 9 bases at V and 0 bases at J, leaving 17 bases unmatched. This CDR3 reads CASITYRGGGSSYNEQFF. CDR3 sequence (DNA): TGTGCCAGTATAACCTACCGTGGGGGGGGGAGCTCCTACAATGAGCAGTTCTTC.

This chain joins TRBV5-5 and TRBJ2-1; 10 bases fit TRBD2. The trim removed 0 bases at V and 6 bases at J, leaving 9 bases unmatched. From germline, CDR1 is SGHKS and CDR2 YYEKEE (reference sequence). The CDR3 totals 17 residues. CDR3 in amino acids: CASSLELAGSTSNEQFF. The CDR3 region has the DNA TGTGCCAGCAGCTTGGAACTAGCGGGGTCCACCTCCAATGAGCAGTTCTTC. Using reference TRBV5-5 and TRBJ2-1 for the parts outside the CDR3, the full variable domain is DAGVTQSPTHLIKTRGQQVTLRCSPISGHKSVSWYQQVLGQGPQFIFQYYEKEERGRGNFPDRFSARQFPNYSSELNVNALLLGDSALYLCASSLELAGSTSNEQFFGPGTRLTVL.